The 9 T cell receptor beta chains below all came from one sample that was sequenced in a study of T cells in Graves' hyperthyroidism and ophthalmopathy. Authors of the study amplified TCR beta CDR3 regions from RNA transcripts. TCR CDR3 regions were first amplified by RT-PCR with HTBI primers. TCRdb independently ran MiXCR on the multiplex PCR reads; one entry per CDR3 protein. The table records hundreds of thousands of distinct CDR3 sequences, 14% of them present only once. The sample taken for sequencing was blood. The source of these receptors is a woman younger than 35 with Graves' hyperthyroidism.

The chain links TRBV12-3 or TRBV12-4 to TRBJ2-1, with 9 bases fitting TRBD1. V trimming: 6 bases; J trimming: 7 bases; junction bases outside the gene matches: 10. CDR3 length: 15 residues. CDR3: CASRRDRDPWNEQFF. Here the CDR3 DNA reads TGTGCCAGCAGGCGGGACAGGGACCCTTGGAATGAGCAGTTCTTC.

The rearrangement joins TRBV18 to TRBJ2-5; tentatively, D is TRBD1 (5 bases). The CDR3 extends over 13 amino acids. Between the trimmed V and J ends, which lost 5 bases and 5 bases, there was a span of 12 bases. CDR1 and CDR2 (germline): KGHSH, LQKENI. CDR3 amino acids: CASSAQGGETQYF. CDR3 nucleotides: TGTGCCAGCTCAGCTCAGGGTGGCGAGACCCAGTACTTC.

The V and J genes are TRBV28 and TRBJ1-3; tentative D call: TRBD1 (6 bases). The CDR3 is 15 amino acids. Trimming removed 6 bases from V and 7 bases from J, with 19 bases in between. Germline V gene lookup returns CDR1 MDHEN and CDR2 SYDVKM. This chain's CDR3 is CASRDDWGRGNTIYF. In nucleotides, the CDR3 is TGTGCCAGCAGAGACGATTGGGGGAGGGGGAACACCATATATTTT.

This clonotype has more than one count but fewer than ten. The rearrangement joins TRBV5-1 to TRBJ1-6, with no clear D. Germline CDR1 reads SGHRS; CDR2 reads YFSETQ. With 0 bases removed from V and 9 bases from J, the gap between germline ends came to 7 bases. The CDR3 sequence is 13 residues long. The CDR3 protein is CASSLATGSPLHF. Written as DNA, the CDR3 is TGCGCCAGCAGCTTGGCGACGGGTTCACCCCTCCACTTT.

The sample holds many counts of this clonotype. The chain recombines TRBV30 with TRBJ2-7, with D perhaps TRBD2 (6 bases). Germline CDR1 is GTSNPN and CDR2 is SVGIG (reference sequence). Deletions cut 3 bases from V and 5 bases from J, with 20 bases between. The CDR3 sequence is 15 residues long. The CDR3 spells CAWREQRVRSHEQYF. The CDR3 DNA is TGTGCCTGGAGAGAGCAGCGGGTTAGGAGCCACGAGCAGTACTTC.

The chain joins TRBV7-2 to TRBJ1-2, with 8 bases aligning to TRBD1. Trimming took 4 bases from V and 4 from J; bases not matched to a gene: 5. From germline, CDR1 is SGHTA and CDR2 FQGNSA. This CDR3 is 14 amino acids long. The CDR3 DNA sequence: TGTGCCAGCAGCTCCTCAGGGGGCACCTATGGCTACACCTTC. Translated: CASSSSGGTYGYTF.

This clonotype appeared a few times. One junction end does not reproduce the germline sequence, and a read error may be involved. The J gene is TRBJ2-1, the V gene TRBV6-1; 7 bases line up with TRBD2. This CDR3 has 13 residues. Per germline, CDR1 MNHNS and CDR2 SASEGT. The CDR3 sequence: CVSQRGIYNEQFF. The CDR3 coding sequence is TGTGTCAGCCAGCGGGGCATCTACAATGAGCAGTTCTTC.

A word on this clonotype: The junction differs from germline at one of its ends, possibly a read error. This sequence joins TRBV2 and TRBJ1-1; maybe TRBD1 (5 bases). From germline, CDR1 is SNHLY and CDR2 FYNNEI. The CDR3 has 15 residues. In DNA form, the CDR3 reads TGTGCCAGCAGTGAAGATACTGGGGCGAACACTGAAGCTTCCTTT. Translated: CASSEDTGANTEASF.

Concerning this clonotype itself: Given a much more abundant clone one base away, this may be a read error. Given the absence of the conserved phenylalanine or tryptophan at the CDR3 end, a read error is likely. J is TRBJ2-6 and V is TRBV5-1; D tentatively reads TRBD1 or TRBD2 (5 bases each). The length of the CDR3 is 14 residues. Germline V gives CDR1 SGHRS, CDR2 YFSETQ. The CDR3 spells CASSFGAGANVLTL. The CDR3 DNA follows: TGTGCCAGCAGCTTCGGGGCAGGGGCCAACGTCCTGACTCTC.